This TCR beta chain was sequenced in a study of CD4+ T cells in melanoma. Study observations and caveats: In melanoma, neoantigen-specific CD4+ T cells reportedly differed in differentiation state. CD8+ T cell, macrophage and B cell function reportedly correlated with neoantigen-specific CD4+ T cells.

This clone was seen a handful of times. Its target is not known. Repertoires were generated with immunoSEQ multiplex PCR, while TCRdb's copy carries only in-frame clones and drops some. The table includes more than 6,000 clones, around two thirds detected once. The sequenced sample was cells from a culture (not recorded whether cultured in vitro). This TCR was recovered from a human donor with melanoma.

The CDR3: CASSSGGRGDTQYF. The DNA for the CDR3 is TGCGCCAGCAGCTCGGGCGGGAGGGGAGATACGCAGTATTTT. The chain has TRBV5-1 and TRBJ2-3, with TRBD2 identical over 9 bases. The CDR3 totals 14 residues. CDR1 and CDR2 from the germline V gene are SGHRS and YFSETQ. Losses at the gene ends were 3 bases for V and 5 bases for J; bases not matched to a gene: 4.